This T cell receptor beta chain was obtained from a study of cytomegalovirus exposure and HLA in healthy donors. Broader study findings: With high specificity and sensitivity, the classifier reportedly diagnosed cytomegalovirus status. Some TCR beta chains (around 180 of them) were listed as cytomegalovirus-associated.

TCRdb's table, derived via immunoSEQ multiplex PCR, lists solely in-frame clones and lacks some. The sample has tens of thousands of clones, around 90% seen once. V lost 2 bases and J lost 10, with 11 bases in between. The CDR3 is 12 residues long. From germline, CDR1 is MDHEN and CDR2 SYDVKM. Note on this clone: Its antigen is as yet unknown.

The sample taken for sequencing was PBMCs. This TCR came from a woman younger than 30 in good health and CMV-seropositive. The V call is TRBV28, the J call TRBJ1-1, with D possibly being TRBD1 (6 bases). The CDR3 spells CASSLTGGAAFF. CDR3 bases: TGTGCCAGCAGTTTAACGGGGGGCGCAGCTTTCTTT.